This entry concerns a single TCR beta chain. The repertoire was sequenced with immunoSEQ multiplex PCR; TCRdb's copy has only in-frame clones and lacks some. The data contain roughly 360,000 clones, approximately 88% of them seen just once; the ten biggest clones take up roughly 0.97%. The record originates from a study of blood T cell repertoires in COVID-19. This CDR3 region has 19 residues. CDR1 is LNHDA and CDR2 is SQIVND in the germline V gene (reference sequence). Trimming removed 5 bases from V and 0 bases from J; junction bases left unmatched: 14. J is TRBJ1-5 and V is TRBV19; 9 positions match TRBD1. Sample: PBMCs or T cells enriched from blood (not recorded which). The sequence came from a young woman with acute COVID-19. CDR3 sequence reads: CASSSLTGGVPYSNQPQHF. DNA of the CDR3: TGTGCCAGTAGTTCCCTGACAGGGGGGGTTCCATATAGCAATCAGCCCCAGCATTTT.